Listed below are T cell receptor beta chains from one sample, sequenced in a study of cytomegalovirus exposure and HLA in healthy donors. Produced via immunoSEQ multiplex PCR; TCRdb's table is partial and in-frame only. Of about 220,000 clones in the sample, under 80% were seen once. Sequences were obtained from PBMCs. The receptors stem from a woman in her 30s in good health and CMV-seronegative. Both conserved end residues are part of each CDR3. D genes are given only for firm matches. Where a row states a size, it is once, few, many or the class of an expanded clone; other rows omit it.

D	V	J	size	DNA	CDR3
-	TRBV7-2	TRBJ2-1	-	TGTGCCAGCAGTCAAGACCCGGCCCTGGCGGGCTCCTACAATGAGCAGTTCTTC	CASSQDPALAGSYNEQFF
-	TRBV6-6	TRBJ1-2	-	TGTGCCACATTTTCGAGGGGCTACACCTTC	CATFSRGYTF
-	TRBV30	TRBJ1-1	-	TGTGCCTGGACCCTCAGTGTAGGGGGGAACACTGAAGCTTTCTTT	CAWTLSVGGNTEAFF
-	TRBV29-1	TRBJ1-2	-	TGCAGCGTTGATAATGTCTCGGGAAGGGGGAAGAATGGCTACACCTTC	CSVDNVSGRGKNGYTF
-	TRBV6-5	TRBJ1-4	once	TGTGCCAGCACCCGTACATCAAAACTGTTTTTT	CASTRTSKLFF
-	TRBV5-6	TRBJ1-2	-	TGTGCCAGCAGTCCGACAAGATCGTCTGGCTACACCTTC	CASSPTRSSGYTF
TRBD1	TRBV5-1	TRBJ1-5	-	TGCGCCAGCAGCGAAGGGACAGGGGGCGGTCAGCCCCAGCATTTT	CASSEGTGGGQPQHF
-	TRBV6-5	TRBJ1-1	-	TGTGCCAGCAGTGAAGGAGGGGAGGCTTTCTTT	CASSEGGEAFF
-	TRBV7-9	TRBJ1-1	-	TGTGCCAGCAGCTCAGACATAAACACTGAAGCTTTCTTT	CASSSDINTEAFF
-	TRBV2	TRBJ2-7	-	TGTGCCAGCAGTGTAGAGGGCTACGAGCAGTACTTC	CASSVEGYEQYF
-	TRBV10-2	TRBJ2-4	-	TGCGCCAGCAGTGAGCGGACAGCTCACCGGGAAAACATTCAGTACTTC	CASSERTAHRENIQYF
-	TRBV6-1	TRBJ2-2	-	TGTGCCAGCAGTCTAACAGGCGCGAACACCGGGGAGCTGTTTTTT	CASSLTGANTGELFF
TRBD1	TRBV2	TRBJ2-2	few	TGTGCCAGCAGTCAAAGACCCGGGACAGACGGGGAGCTGTTTTTT	CASSQRPGTDGELFF